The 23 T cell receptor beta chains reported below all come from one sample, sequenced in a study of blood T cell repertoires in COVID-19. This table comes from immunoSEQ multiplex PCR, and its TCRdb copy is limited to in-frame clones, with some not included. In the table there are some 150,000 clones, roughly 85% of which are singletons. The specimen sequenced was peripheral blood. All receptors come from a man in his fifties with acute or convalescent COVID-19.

CDR3 nucleotides: TGTGCCATCAGTGTTTCGGGGACAGGGAGCTATGGCTACACCTTC. This encodes CAISVSGTGSYGYTF. The chain joins TRBV10-3 to TRBJ1-2; 9 positions agree with TRBD1. V shed 4 bases, J shed 4 bases, and the junction held 7 bases outside the gene matches. The CDR3 loop spans 15 amino acids. Germline values: CDR1 ENHRY, CDR2 SYGVKD.

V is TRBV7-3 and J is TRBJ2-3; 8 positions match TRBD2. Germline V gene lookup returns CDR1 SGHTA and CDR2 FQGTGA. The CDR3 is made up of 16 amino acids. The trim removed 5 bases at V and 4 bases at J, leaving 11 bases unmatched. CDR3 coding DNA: TGTGCCAGCAGCGCCTCCGGGGGGGTTTTCGCAGATACGCAGTATTTT. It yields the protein CASSASGGVFADTQYF.

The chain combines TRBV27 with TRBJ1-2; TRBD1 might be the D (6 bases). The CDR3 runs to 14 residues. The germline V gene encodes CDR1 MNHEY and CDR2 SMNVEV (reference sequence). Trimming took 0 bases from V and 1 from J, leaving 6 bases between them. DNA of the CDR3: TGTGCCAGCAGTTTATCGGGACATAACTATGGCTACACCTTC. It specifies CASSLSGHNYGYTF.

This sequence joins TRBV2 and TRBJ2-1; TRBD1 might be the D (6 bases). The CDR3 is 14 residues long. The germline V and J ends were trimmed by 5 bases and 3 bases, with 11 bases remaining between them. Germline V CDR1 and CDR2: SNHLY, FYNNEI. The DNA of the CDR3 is TGTGCCAGCAGTCCCCAGGACAGCTACAATGAGCAGTTCTTC. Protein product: CASSPQDSYNEQFF. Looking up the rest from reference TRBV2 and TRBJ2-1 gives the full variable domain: EPEVTQTPSHQVTQMGQEVILRCVPISNHLYFYWYRQILGQKVEFLVSFYNNEISEKSEIFDDQFSVERPDGSNFTLKIRSTKLEDSAMYFCASSPQDSYNEQFFGPGTRLTVL.

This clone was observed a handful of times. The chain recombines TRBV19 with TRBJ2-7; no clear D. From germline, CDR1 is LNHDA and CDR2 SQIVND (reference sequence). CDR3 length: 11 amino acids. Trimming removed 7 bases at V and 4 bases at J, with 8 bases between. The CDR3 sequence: CASTGDYEQYF. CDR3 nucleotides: TGTGCCAGTACCGGAGATTACGAGCAGTACTTC.

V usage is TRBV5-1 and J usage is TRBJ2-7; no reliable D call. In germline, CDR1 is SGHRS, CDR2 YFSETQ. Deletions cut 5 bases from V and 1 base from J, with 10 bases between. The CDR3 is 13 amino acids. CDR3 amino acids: CASSLAQSYEQYF. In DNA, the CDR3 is TGCGCCAGCAGTTTAGCCCAATCCTACGAGCAGTACTTC.

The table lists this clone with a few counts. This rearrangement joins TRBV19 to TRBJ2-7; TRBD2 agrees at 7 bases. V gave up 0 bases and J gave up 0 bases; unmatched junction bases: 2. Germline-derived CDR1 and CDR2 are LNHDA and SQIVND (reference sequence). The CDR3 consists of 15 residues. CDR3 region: CASSIERGSSYEQYF. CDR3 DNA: TGTGCCAGTAGTATAGAGCGGGGGAGCTCCTACGAGCAGTACTTC.

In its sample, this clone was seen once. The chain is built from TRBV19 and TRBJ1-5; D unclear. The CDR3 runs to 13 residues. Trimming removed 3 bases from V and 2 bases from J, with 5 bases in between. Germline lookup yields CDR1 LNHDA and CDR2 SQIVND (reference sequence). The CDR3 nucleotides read TGTGCCAGTAGTATCCCGGGCAATCAGCCCCAGCATTTT. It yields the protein CASSIPGNQPQHF.

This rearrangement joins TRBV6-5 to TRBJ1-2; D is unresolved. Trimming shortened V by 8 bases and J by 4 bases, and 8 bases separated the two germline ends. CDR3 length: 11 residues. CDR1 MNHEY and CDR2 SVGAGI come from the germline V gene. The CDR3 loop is CASPGFYGYTF. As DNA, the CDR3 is TGTGCCAGCCCCGGGTTCTATGGCTACACCTTC.

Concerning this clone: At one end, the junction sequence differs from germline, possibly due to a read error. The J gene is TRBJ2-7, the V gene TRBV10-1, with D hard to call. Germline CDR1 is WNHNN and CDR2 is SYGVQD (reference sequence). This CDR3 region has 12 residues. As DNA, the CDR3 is TGCGCCAGCAGTGACTCCCTATGGCCAGACTCCTTC. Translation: CASSDSLWPDSF.

The CDR3, as DNA: TGTGCCAGCAGCCAAGATCGGAGTGAAGCTTTCTTT. It is translated as CASSQDRSEAFF. The rearrangement uses TRBV3-1 (or the pseudogene TRBV3-2) and TRBJ1-1; D unresolved. Trimming took off 0 bases at V and 7 bases at J, with 6 bases between the two ends. CDR3 length equals 12 residues. Looked up from germline, CDR1 is LGHDT and CDR2 is YNNKEL (reference sequence).

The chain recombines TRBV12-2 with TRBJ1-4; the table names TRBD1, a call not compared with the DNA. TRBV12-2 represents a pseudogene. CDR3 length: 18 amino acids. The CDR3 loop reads CASRLAVRGVRVNEKLFF. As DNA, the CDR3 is TGTGCAAGTCGCTTAGCCGTCAGGGGAGTCAGGGTTAATGAAAAACTGTTTTTT.

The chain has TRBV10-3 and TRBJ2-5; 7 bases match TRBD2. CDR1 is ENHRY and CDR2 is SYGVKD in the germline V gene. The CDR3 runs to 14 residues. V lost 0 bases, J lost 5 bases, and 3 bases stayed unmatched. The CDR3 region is CAISESRGEETQYF. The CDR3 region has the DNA TGTGCCATCAGTGAGTCCCGGGGGGAGGAGACCCAGTACTTC.

CDR3 amino acids: CASSRQSYEQYF. The CDR3 nucleotides read TGTGCCAGCAGTAGACAAAGCTACGAGCAGTACTTC. V and J are TRBV5-6 and TRBJ2-7; no definite D call. V lost 5 bases, J lost 3 bases, and 9 bases lay in between. Germline V gene data show CDR1 as SGHDT and CDR2 as YYEEEE. CDR3 size: 12 residues.

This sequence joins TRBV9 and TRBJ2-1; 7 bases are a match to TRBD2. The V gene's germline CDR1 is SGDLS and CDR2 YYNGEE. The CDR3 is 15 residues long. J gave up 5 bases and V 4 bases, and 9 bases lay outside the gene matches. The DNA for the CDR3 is TGTGCCAGCAGCCCGCGTGTGGCGGGGGACAATGAGCAGTTCTTC. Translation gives CASSPRVAGDNEQFF. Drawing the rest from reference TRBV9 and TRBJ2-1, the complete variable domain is DSGVTQTPKHLITATGQRVTLRCSPRSGDLSVYWYQQSLDQGLQFLIQYYNGEERAKGNILERFSAQQFPDLHSELNLSSLELGDSALYFCASSPRVAGDNEQFFGPGTRLTVL.

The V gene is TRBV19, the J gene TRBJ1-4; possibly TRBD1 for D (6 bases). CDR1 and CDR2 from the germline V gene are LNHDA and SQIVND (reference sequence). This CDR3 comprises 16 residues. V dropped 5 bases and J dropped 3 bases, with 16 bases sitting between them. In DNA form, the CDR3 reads TGTGCCAGTAGTGTTTTTACAGGGAGGGCTAATGAAAAACTGTTTTTT. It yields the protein CASSVFTGRANEKLFF. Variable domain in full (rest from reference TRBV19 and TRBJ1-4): DGGITQSPKYLFRKEGQNVTLSCEQNLNHDAMYWYRQDPGQGLRLIYYSQIVNDFQKGDIAEGYSVSREKKESFPLTVTSAQKNPTAFYLCASSVFTGRANEKLFFGSGTQLSVL.

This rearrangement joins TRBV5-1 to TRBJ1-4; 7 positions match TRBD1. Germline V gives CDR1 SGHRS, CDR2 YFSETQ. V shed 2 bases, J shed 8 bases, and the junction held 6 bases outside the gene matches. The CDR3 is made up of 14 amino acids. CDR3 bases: TGCGCCAGCAGCTTCGGGCAGGGGGAAGAAAAACTGTTTTTT. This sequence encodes CASSFGQGEEKLFF.

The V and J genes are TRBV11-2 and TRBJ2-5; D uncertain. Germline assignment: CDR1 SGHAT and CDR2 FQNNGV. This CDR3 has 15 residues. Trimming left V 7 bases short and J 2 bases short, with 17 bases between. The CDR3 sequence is CASMLRPAGQETQYF. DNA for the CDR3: TGTGCCAGCATGCTGAGGCCTGCTGGGCAAGAGACCCAGTACTTC. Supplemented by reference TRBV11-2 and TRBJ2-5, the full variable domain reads EAGVAQSPRYKIIEKRQSVAFWCNPISGHATLYWYQQILGQGPKLLIQFQNNGVVDDSQLPKDRFSAERLKGVDSTLKIQPAKLEDSAVYLCASMLRPAGQETQYFGPGTRLLVL.

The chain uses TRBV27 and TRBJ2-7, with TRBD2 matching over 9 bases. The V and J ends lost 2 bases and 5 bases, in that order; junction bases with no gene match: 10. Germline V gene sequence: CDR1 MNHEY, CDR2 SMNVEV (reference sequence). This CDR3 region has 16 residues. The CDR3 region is CASSLVSKRGAHEQYF. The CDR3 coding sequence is TGTGCCAGCAGTTTAGTATCGAAGCGGGGGGCCCACGAGCAGTACTTC.

As DNA, the CDR3 is TGTGCCAGCAGCTTAGGTCGCTCTAGCGGGGGGGCCGTTGAGACCCAGTACTTC. It specifies CASSLGRSSGGAVETQYF. This chain joins TRBV11-2 and TRBJ2-5, with 12 bases lining up with TRBD2. V was pared by 1 base and J by 5 bases, with 11 bases of the junction left unmatched. Per germline, CDR1 SGHAT and CDR2 FQNNGV. The CDR3 is made up of 18 amino acids.

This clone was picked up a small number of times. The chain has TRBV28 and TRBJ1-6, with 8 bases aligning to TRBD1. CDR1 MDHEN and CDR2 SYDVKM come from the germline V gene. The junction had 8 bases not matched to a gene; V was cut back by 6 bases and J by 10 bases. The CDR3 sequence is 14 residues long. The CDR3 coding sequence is TGTGCCAGCAGGACCGCAGGGGGCCCCTCACCCCTCCACTTT. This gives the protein CASRTAGGPSPLHF.

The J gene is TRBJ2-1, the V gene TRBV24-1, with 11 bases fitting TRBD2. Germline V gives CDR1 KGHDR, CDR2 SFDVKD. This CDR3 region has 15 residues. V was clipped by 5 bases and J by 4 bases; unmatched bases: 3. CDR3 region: CATSAVAGGYNEQFF. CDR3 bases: TGTGCCACCAGTGCCGTAGCGGGAGGGTACAATGAGCAGTTCTTC.

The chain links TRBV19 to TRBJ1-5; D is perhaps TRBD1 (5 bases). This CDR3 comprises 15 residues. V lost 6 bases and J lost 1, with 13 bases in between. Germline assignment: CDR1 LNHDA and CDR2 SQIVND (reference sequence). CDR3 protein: CASSYGGVSNQPQHF. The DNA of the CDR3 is TGTGCCAGTAGCTATGGGGGGGTCAGCAATCAGCCCCAGCATTTT.